Listed below are T cell receptor beta chains from one sample, sequenced in a study of shared clonotypes between healthy human individuals. Only in-frame clones appear in the TCRdb table, and some are missing; sequencing was by immunoSEQ multiplex PCR. The table lists 2 million to 2.5 million clones, over 90% of them singletons. The sequencing input was naive CD4+ T cells from PBMCs. The receptors were sampled from a man aged 18 to 29 in good health. Some clones in this sample may be carry-over from other donors' samples. Each CDR3 is given with its conserved first and last residue. The D gene is left open where the match is weak. Size values are once, few and many counts, or a class for expanded clones, and some rows have none.

j_gene: TRBJ2-2
v_gene: TRBV18
abundance: once
d_gene: -
CDR3nt: TGTGCCAGCTCACCCGGGGGACCAACCGGGGAGCTGTTTTTT
CDR3aa: CASSPGGPTGELFF

j_gene: TRBJ1-2
v_gene: TRBV7-2
abundance: once
d_gene: -
CDR3nt: TGTGCCAGCACCCCGTCGTGGCAGGGGCGTAACTATGGCTACACCTTC
CDR3aa: CASTPSWQGRNYGYTF

j_gene: TRBJ2-7
v_gene: TRBV15
abundance: -
d_gene: -
CDR3nt: TGTGCCACCAGCAGAGATAGCAACTCCTACGAGCAGTACTTC
CDR3aa: CATSRDSNSYEQYF

j_gene: TRBJ1-2
v_gene: TRBV5-1
abundance: -
d_gene: TRBD1
CDR3nt: TGCGCCAGCAGCTCTGGACAGGGTGTGGTTGGCTACACCTTC
CDR3aa: CASSSGQGVVGYTF

j_gene: TRBJ2-1
v_gene: TRBV14
abundance: once
d_gene: TRBD1
CDR3nt: TGTGCCAGCAGCCAAGAACGTAGGGGACAGGGCCTACTAACCCTTCGGGGTGAGCAGTTCTTC
CDR3aa: CASSQERRGQGLLTLRGEQFF

j_gene: TRBJ1-2
v_gene: TRBV28
abundance: -
d_gene: TRBD1
CDR3nt: TGTGCCAGCAGTCCAGCGGCGAGGGGACAGGGGGTTGGCTACACCTTC
CDR3aa: CASSPAARGQGVGYTF

j_gene: TRBJ1-5
v_gene: TRBV12-5
abundance: -
d_gene: -
CDR3nt: TGTGCTAGTGGTTTAGGGCTGGGGGCGGGTCAGCCCCAGCATTTT
CDR3aa: CASGLGLGAGQPQHF

j_gene: TRBJ2-5
v_gene: TRBV7-9
abundance: -
d_gene: TRBD2
CDR3nt: TGTGCCAGCAGCATTAGCGGGGGGGCCCAGGAGACCCAGTACTTC
CDR3aa: CASSISGGAQETQYF

j_gene: TRBJ1-5
v_gene: TRBV28
abundance: -
d_gene: TRBD1
CDR3nt: TGTGCCAGCAAACGTAGGGGGCCGGGGCAGCCCCAGCATTTT
CDR3aa: CASKRRGPGQPQHF

j_gene: TRBJ1-2
v_gene: TRBV28
abundance: -
d_gene: TRBD1
CDR3nt: TGTGCCAGCAACAGGGGGGTCGGCTATGGCTACACCTTC
CDR3aa: CASNRGVGYGYTF

j_gene: TRBJ1-5
v_gene: TRBV20-1
abundance: -
d_gene: -
CDR3nt: TGCAGTGCTAGCCAACAAGACTTCCAGCATTTT
CDR3aa: CSASQQDFQHF

j_gene: TRBJ1-2
v_gene: TRBV29-1
abundance: -
d_gene: -
CDR3nt: TGCAGCGCCCGCCTGGGGGGCGGACGACCGCAAAACCGGGATGGCTACACCTTC
CDR3aa: CSARLGGGRPQNRDGYTF

j_gene: TRBJ1-2
v_gene: TRBV4-1
abundance: -
d_gene: -
CDR3nt: TGCGCCAGCAGCCAAGAAGAGGCAGCATACTATGGCTACACCTTC
CDR3aa: CASSQEEAAYYGYTF

j_gene: TRBJ1-6
v_gene: TRBV30
abundance: -
d_gene: -
CDR3nt: TGTGCCTGGAACTCTTTTGGAGGGAGTTACTCACCCCTCCACTTT
CDR3aa: CAWNSFGGSYSPLHF

j_gene: TRBJ2-5
v_gene: TRBV5-1
abundance: -
d_gene: TRBD2
CDR3nt: TGCGCCAGCAGCCGGGGACTAGCGGGAGGTTGGGAGACCCAGTACTTC
CDR3aa: CASSRGLAGGWETQYF

j_gene: TRBJ1-3
v_gene: TRBV19
abundance: -
d_gene: -
CDR3nt: TGTGCCACAATCCCAGGACAAATCTCTGGAAACACCATATATTTT
CDR3aa: CATIPGQISGNTIYF

j_gene: TRBJ1-5
v_gene: TRBV27
abundance: -
d_gene: -
CDR3nt: TGTGCCAGCAGCGTCATTTCCGGGTTTCAGCCCCAGCATTTT
CDR3aa: CASSVISGFQPQHF

j_gene: TRBJ1-5
v_gene: TRBV19
abundance: -
d_gene: -
CDR3nt: TGTGCCAGTAGTCTGACCAATGCCGATCAGCCCCAGCATTTT
CDR3aa: CASSLTNADQPQHF

j_gene: TRBJ1-3
v_gene: TRBV30
abundance: -
d_gene: -
CDR3nt: TGTGCCTGGAGGAATGGGGCCTCTGGAAACACCATATATTTT
CDR3aa: CAWRNGASGNTIYF

j_gene: TRBJ1-4
v_gene: TRBV5-1
abundance: -
d_gene: TRBD1
CDR3nt: TGCGCCAGCAGCCCGGGGGACAGGCCCTCGAGAGAAAAACTGTTTTTT
CDR3aa: CASSPGDRPSREKLFF

j_gene: TRBJ1-2
v_gene: TRBV18
abundance: -
d_gene: TRBD1
CDR3nt: TGTGCCAGCTCACCAACCACCAGACAGGGGTCCTATGGCTACACCTTC
CDR3aa: CASSPTTRQGSYGYTF

j_gene: TRBJ2-7
v_gene: TRBV10-1
abundance: -
d_gene: -
CDR3nt: TGCGCCAGCAGTGAGGGAGGCAGGTTGAGTGAGCAGTACTTC
CDR3aa: CASSEGGRLSEQYF

j_gene: TRBJ2-1
v_gene: TRBV2
abundance: -
d_gene: TRBD1
CDR3nt: TGTGCCAGCAGTAGGGACAGAAACAATGAGCAGTTCTTC
CDR3aa: CASSRDRNNEQFF

j_gene: TRBJ1-5
v_gene: TRBV7-2
abundance: once
d_gene: -
CDR3nt: TGTGCCAGCAGCTATACCGGGAATAGCAATCAGCCCCAGCATTTT
CDR3aa: CASSYTGNSNQPQHF

j_gene: TRBJ2-7
v_gene: TRBV9
abundance: -
d_gene: TRBD2
CDR3nt: TGTGCCAGCAGCACAGGGAGCGGGAGGAGCTACGAGCAGTACTTC
CDR3aa: CASSTGSGRSYEQYF

j_gene: TRBJ2-7
v_gene: TRBV5-6
abundance: -
d_gene: -
CDR3nt: TGTGCCAGCAGCTTGGCTGGGACAAGTTACGAGCAGTACTTC
CDR3aa: CASSLAGTSYEQYF

j_gene: TRBJ2-1
v_gene: TRBV30
abundance: -
d_gene: TRBD2
CDR3nt: TGTGCCTGGAGATCTCTAGCGGTAGAGCAGTTCTTC
CDR3aa: CAWRSLAVEQFF

j_gene: TRBJ2-2
v_gene: TRBV19
abundance: -
d_gene: TRBD1
CDR3nt: TGTGCCAGTAGTAAGTCAGTGACAGGGGCCAACTTGCCCGAGCTGTTTTTT
CDR3aa: CASSKSVTGANLPELFF